The 32 T cell receptor beta chains reported below all come from one sample, sequenced in a study of blood T cell repertoires in COVID-19 (TCRdb year 2020). Libraries were made using the immunoSEQ multiplex PCR assay. TCRdb obtained this table from immuneACCESS and retained in-frame rearrangements with V and J assigned. These tables miss some clones; where compared with another copy, unresolved V genes account for less than half of the shortfall, and the remainder is unexplained. Within this sample are roughly 320,000 clones, with 85% of them counted one time only. The ten largest clones add up to approximately 7.6% of the sample. Sample: peripheral blood. These TCRs come from a human donor in a cohort sampled during active COVID-19.

The rearrangement links TRBV6-1 to TRBJ2-7; 7 nucleotides align to TRBD1. This CDR3 spans 13 amino acids. Germline V gene sequence: CDR1 MNHNS, CDR2 SASEGT. After removal of 3 bases from V and 5 bases from J, the junction contained 4 bases not matched to a gene. The CDR3 sequence: CASSEVQGDEQYF. The CDR3 region has the DNA TGTGCCAGCAGTGAGGTTCAGGGGGACGAGCAGTACTTC.

V usage is TRBV3-1 (or the pseudogene TRBV3-2) and J usage is TRBJ2-3; TRBD1 might be the D (6 bases). Trimming took 4 bases from V and 2 from J, leaving 13 bases between them. CDR1 is LGHDT and CDR2 is YNNKEL in the germline V gene (reference sequence). The CDR3 runs 15 residues. The CDR3 spells CASSRGQSFTDTQYF. The CDR3 DNA sequence: TGTGCCAGCAGCCGAGGACAGTCCTTCACAGATACGCAGTATTTT.

V and J are TRBV6-5 and TRBJ1-3; a possible D gene is TRBD1 (6 bases). The germline V gene has CDR1 MNHEY and CDR2 SVGAGI. Trimming removed 6 bases at V and 2 bases at J, with 11 bases between. CDR3 length equals 14 residues. As DNA, the CDR3 is TGTGCCAGCAGGGTAGGGGGTGCTGGAAACACCATATATTTT. Translation: CASRVGGAGNTIYF.

This sequence joins TRBV9 and TRBJ2-7; TRBD1 matches 8 bases. CDR1 and CDR2 (germline): SGDLS, YYNGEE. The CDR3 extends over 15 amino acids. V was clipped by 3 bases and J by 0 bases; unmatched bases: 5. CDR3 amino acids: CASSDGTGHSYEQYF. As DNA, the CDR3 is TGTGCCAGCAGCGATGGGACAGGTCACTCCTACGAGCAGTACTTC.

The chain has TRBV6-2 or TRBV6-3 and TRBJ2-7; 8 bases fit TRBD1. Germline V gives CDR1 MNHEY, CDR2 SVGEGT. This CDR3 spans 15 amino acids. Trimming removed 4 bases from V and 4 bases from J; junction bases left unmatched: 9. CDR3 in DNA: TGTGCCAGCAGTTCTCCGGGACAGGATTTTTACGAGCAGTACTTC. Translation: CASSSPGQDFYEQYF.

The chain is built from TRBV5-1 and TRBJ2-7, with D possibly being TRBD2 (6 bases). CDR3 length: 14 amino acids. Per germline, CDR1 SGHRS and CDR2 YFSETQ. Trimming cost V 5 bases and J 2 bases, with 14 bases left between them. The CDR3 loop reads CASSGGARAYEQYF. The CDR3 DNA reads as TGCGCCAGCAGTGGAGGGGCGAGGGCCTACGAGCAGTACTTC.

The CDR3 protein is CASSPPGLSNTGELFF. The CDR3 nucleotides read TGTGCCAGCTCCCCCCCGGGACTATCGAACACCGGGGAGCTGTTTTTT. V is TRBV27 and J is TRBJ2-2; 7 nucleotides line up with TRBD2. This CDR3 is built from 16 residues. CDR1 is MNHEY and CDR2 is SMNVEV in the germline V gene (reference sequence). Trimming took 8 bases from V and 0 from J; bases not matched to a gene: 9.

This sequence joins TRBV7-8 and TRBJ2-7; TRBD2 agrees at 11 bases. Germline V gene sequence: CDR1 SGHVS, CDR2 FQNEAQ. This CDR3 spans 16 amino acids. The J segment lost 1 base and the V segment lost 5 bases, leaving 7 bases of the junction unmatched. The CDR3 region has the DNA TGTGCCAGCAGCCCCCGTTCTAGCGGGGGGTCCTACGAGCAGTACTTC. This translates into CASSPRSSGGSYEQYF.

V and J are TRBV7-3 and TRBJ2-6; 9 bases fit TRBD1. Germline V lookup: CDR1 SGHTA, CDR2 FQGTGA. V lost 5 bases and J lost 0; bases outside the gene matches: 5. This CDR3 has 17 residues. The CDR3 region is CASSRGTGSSGANVLTF. The CDR3 bases are TGTGCCAGCAGCCGAGGGACAGGGAGCTCTGGGGCCAACGTCCTGACTTTC.

This chain connects TRBV3-1 (or the pseudogene TRBV3-2) to TRBJ2-1, with D hard to call. Germline lookup yields CDR1 LGHDT and CDR2 YNNKEL (reference sequence). The CDR3 runs to 11 residues. V lost 6 bases and J lost 7, with 7 bases in between. CDR3 protein: CASSLLNEQFF. CDR3 sequence (DNA): TGTGCCAGCAGTCTCCTAAATGAGCAGTTCTTC.

The chain combines TRBV10-3 with TRBJ2-2; TRBD2 matches 13 bases. The CDR3 length is 15 residues. Germline CDR1 and CDR2: ENHRY and SYGVKD. V lost 6 bases to trimming and J lost 7 bases; unmatched junction nucleotides: 5. The CDR3, as DNA: TGTGCCATCAGCGGACTAGCGGGGGTGAGCGGGGAGCTGTTTTTT. This translates into CAISGLAGVSGELFF.

This chain links TRBV2 with TRBJ1-2; D is perhaps TRBD1 (6 bases). V gave up 11 bases and J gave up 5 bases, with 12 bases separating them. Germline-derived CDR1 and CDR2 are SNHLY and FYNNEI. The length of the CDR3 is 11 residues. The CDR3: CAGRQEYGYTF. CDR3 DNA sequence: TGTGCCGGAAGACAGGAGTATGGCTACACCTTC.

The V and J genes are TRBV24-1 and TRBJ2-2; D is unclear. CDR3 length equals 13 residues. V was pared by 4 bases and J by 3 bases, with 5 bases between. The germline gives CDR1 KGHDR, CDR2 SFDVKD. CDR3 sequence: CATSDLDTGELFF. The CDR3 nucleotides are TGTGCCACCAGTGACTTAGACACCGGGGAGCTGTTTTTT.

This chain joins TRBV5-1 and TRBJ2-7; maybe TRBD1 (6 bases). Looked up from germline, CDR1 is SGHRS and CDR2 is YFSETQ. This CDR3 has 15 residues. V was trimmed by 1 base and J by 3 bases, leaving 14 bases between them. DNA for the CDR3: TGCGCCAGCAGCTTGTCATCAGGACAGAACTACGAGCAGTACTTC. The encoded protein is CASSLSSGQNYEQYF.

This chain uses TRBV27 with TRBJ2-7, with a weak D call TRBD2 (6 bases). V shed 2 bases and J shed 6 bases, with 14 bases lying between them. This CDR3 has 14 amino acids. In germline, CDR1 is MNHEY, CDR2 SMNVEV (reference sequence). This chain's CDR3 is CASSLGGSLGEQYF. The CDR3 DNA sequence: TGTGCCAGCAGTTTAGGGGGGAGTTTAGGCGAGCAGTACTTC.

The chain joins TRBV3-1 (or the pseudogene TRBV3-2) to TRBJ1-1, with a tentative D call TRBD1 (5 bases). Trimming took 1 base from V and 5 from J, leaving 26 bases between them. The CDR3 has 19 amino acids. Germline V gene sequence: CDR1 LGHDT, CDR2 YNNKEL (reference sequence). CDR3: CASSQAGQGPESLGTEAFF. The CDR3 DNA sequence: TGTGCCAGCAGCCAAGCAGGACAAGGTCCGGAGAGTTTGGGGACTGAAGCTTTCTTT.

This clone was picked up one time. V gene TRBV30 combines with J gene TRBJ1-2; the D gene is possibly TRBD1 (5 bases). Looked up from germline, CDR1 is GTSNPN and CDR2 is SVGIG (reference sequence). The V end lost 1 base, the J end lost 4 bases, and 7 bases lay between the germline ends. CDR3 size: 12 residues. In DNA, the CDR3 is TGTGCCTGGAGTGGGGGCAGCTATGGCTACACCTTC. Amino acids: CAWSGGSYGYTF.

This chain uses TRBV29-1 with TRBJ2-3, with no clear D. Per the germline V gene, CDR1 is SQVTM and CDR2 is ANQGSEA. The CDR3 runs to 11 residues. V was shortened by 6 bases and J by 6 bases, with 10 bases between the two germline ends. As DNA, the CDR3 is TGCAGCGTCCTGAGATCGGATACGCAGTATTTT. Amino acid sequence: CSVLRSDTQYF.

This rearrangement joins TRBV11-3 to TRBJ1-3; perhaps TRBD1 as D (6 bases). This CDR3 has 16 amino acids. The V end was cut by 5 bases, the J end by 0 bases, with 14 bases between. Germline CDR1 is SGHNT and CDR2 is YENEEA. The CDR3 coding sequence is TGTGCCAGCAGCGCACAACAGGGAACCTCTGGAAACACCATATATTTT. It translates to CASSAQQGTSGNTIYF. The full variable domain, rest sourced from reference TRBV11-3 and TRBJ1-3, is EAGVVQSPRYKIIEKKQPVAFWCNPISGHNTLYWYLQNLGQGPELLIRYENEEAVDDSQLPKDRFSAERLKGVDSTLKIQPAELGDSAVYLCASSAQQGTSGNTIYFGEGSWLTVV.

This clone was picked up a small number of times. The J gene is TRBJ2-7, the V gene TRBV5-1; D is ambiguous. Germline V CDR1 and CDR2: SGHRS, YFSETQ. CDR3 length: 13 amino acids. The V and J ends lost 2 bases and 3 bases respectively, with 9 bases between them. CDR3 residues: CASSFAASYEQYF. Here the CDR3 DNA reads TGCGCCAGCAGCTTCGCAGCGAGCTACGAGCAGTACTTC.

The chain couples TRBV7-2 to TRBJ1-5; D is unresolved. CDR1 and CDR2 from the germline V gene are SGHTA and FQGNSA. V shed 3 bases and J shed 2 bases, with 11 bases lying between them. The CDR3 extends over 15 amino acids. This CDR3 is CASSLEDSRNQPQHF. The DNA for the CDR3 is TGTGCCAGCAGCTTGGAGGATTCACGCAATCAGCCCCAGCATTTT.

The chain is built from TRBV6-2 or TRBV6-3 and TRBJ2-3, with D possibly matching TRBD2 (6 bases). Trimming removed 8 bases from V and 1 base from J, with 16 bases in between. The CDR3 runs 15 residues. CDR1 and CDR2 from the germline V gene are MNHEY and SVGEGT. CDR3 protein: CASRPAPGGTDTQYF. The DNA of the CDR3 is TGTGCCAGCCGCCCAGCGCCGGGGGGCACAGATACGCAGTATTTT.

The chain couples TRBV6-4 to TRBJ2-6; 11 positions agree with TRBD1. J was trimmed by 0 bases and V by 5 bases; bases with no gene match: 3. This CDR3 region has 17 residues. Per germline, CDR1 MRHNA and CDR2 SNTAGT. CDR3 loop: CASSPGQGASGANVLTF. The CDR3 DNA sequence: TGTGCCAGCAGTCCCGGACAGGGGGCCTCTGGGGCCAACGTCCTGACTTTC.

The count of this clone is one. This chain links TRBV25-1 with TRBJ2-7, with a possible D match to TRBD1 (6 bases). In germline, CDR1 is MGHDK, CDR2 SYGVNS. V lost 4 bases to trimming and J lost 3 bases, with 13 bases between them. The length of the CDR3 is 14 residues. CDR3 protein: CASSAWDTLYEQYF. CDR3 coding DNA: TGTGCCAGCAGTGCTTGGGACACCCTCTACGAGCAGTACTTC.

The V and J genes are TRBV18 and TRBJ1-6, with 11 bases fitting TRBD1. There are 17 residues in the CDR3. Germline lookup yields CDR1 KGHSH and CDR2 LQKENI. With V trimmed by 3 bases and J by 9 bases, 10 bases remained unmatched. This CDR3 is CASSPLRAGTGGSPLHF. The CDR3 DNA reads TGTGCCAGCTCACCCCTGAGGGCCGGGACAGGGGGTTCACCCCTCCACTTT.

The rearrangement uses TRBV5-1 and TRBJ2-7, with 12 positions matching TRBD2. The CDR3 extends over 16 amino acids. V lost 4 bases, J lost 4 bases, and 9 bases stayed unmatched. Looked up from germline, CDR1 is SGHRS and CDR2 is YFSETQ. The CDR3: CASSILAGGIGYEQYF. CDR3 sequence (DNA): TGCGCCAGCAGCATACTAGCGGGGGGAATTGGGTACGAGCAGTACTTC.

The chain links TRBV7-2 to TRBJ2-3; tentative D call: TRBD1 (6 bases). CDR1 SGHTA and CDR2 FQGNSA come from the germline V gene. Trimming stripped 3 bases from V and 3 bases from J, with 19 bases between. The CDR3 spans 17 residues. CDR3 DNA: TGTGCCAGCAGCTTCCTGTCGTCACCTGACAGGACAGATACGCAGTATTTT. This translates into CASSFLSSPDRTDTQYF.

The V call is TRBV12-5, the J call TRBJ1-5; 7 bases map to TRBD1. Trimming cost V 5 bases and J 0 bases; bases outside gene matches: 4. In germline, CDR1 is LGHNT, CDR2 FRNRAP. The CDR3 spans 15 residues. In DNA, the CDR3 is TGTGCTAGTGGTCAGGGGGGATATAGCAATCAGCCCCAGCATTTT. It translates to CASGQGGYSNQPQHF.

Written as DNA, the CDR3 is TGTGCCAGCAGCTTAGACCCACAGGGCACCCAGCATTTT. Translating it yields CASSLDPQGTQHF. J is TRBJ1-5 and V is TRBV11-2; a possible D gene is TRBD1 (6 bases). With 0 bases removed from V and 11 bases from J, the gap between germline ends came to 11 bases. In germline, CDR1 is SGHAT, CDR2 FQNNGV. This CDR3 is 13 amino acids long.

The rearrangement uses TRBV5-1 and TRBJ2-7, with TRBD2 matching over 15 bases. Germline values: CDR1 SGHRS, CDR2 YFSETQ. The CDR3 covers 17 residues. The trim removed 3 bases at V and 0 bases at J, leaving 4 bases unmatched. The chain's CDR3 is CASSWGTSGGYSYEQYF. CDR3 nucleotides: TGCGCCAGCAGCTGGGGGACTAGCGGGGGGTACTCCTACGAGCAGTACTTC.

The chain couples TRBV9 to TRBJ2-7; a weak D match, TRBD1 (7 bases). Germline V lookup: CDR1 SGDLS, CDR2 YYNGEE. This CDR3 is built from 16 residues. V lost 0 bases and J 5 bases, leaving 18 bases between the germline ends. DNA of the CDR3: TGTGCCAGCAGCGTAGAGTCGGGCAGGGGGGTAGACGAGCAGTACTTC. It encodes CASSVESGRGVDEQYF. Full variable domain (remainder filled in from reference TRBV9 and TRBJ2-7): DSGVTQTPKHLITATGQRVTLRCSPRSGDLSVYWYQQSLDQGLQFLIQYYNGEERAKGNILERFSAQQFPDLHSELNLSSLELGDSALYFCASSVESGRGVDEQYFGPGTRLTVT.

The CDR3 region has the DNA TGTGCCAGCAGAAAAGGACAGGTCCCTGAAGCTTTCTTT. Translated: CASRKGQVPEAFF. The chain has TRBV6-5 and TRBJ1-1; 7 nucleotides line up with TRBD1. The germline V gene has CDR1 MNHEY and CDR2 SVGAGI. This CDR3 is built from 13 residues. V was clipped by 6 bases and J by 6 bases; unmatched bases: 7.